The entry that follows covers one T cell receptor beta chain sequence. Germline V gives CDR1 MRHNA, CDR2 SNTAGT. The V end was cut by 0 bases, the J end by 4 bases, with 13 bases between. This CDR3 region has 16 residues. All enrollees were roughly 18 to 95 years old and from 24 US areas. Participants were placed into cohorts based on the clinical history they reported. The source of the sample is a study of blood T cell repertoires in COVID-19. Whole-study context: Researchers got acute and convalescent COVID-19 samples from the United States, Italy and Spain. The cDNA or gDNA used as material had been derived from T cells, B-cell-depleted T cells, or PBMCs.

The assay was immunoSEQ multiplex PCR, and TCRdb's table has in-frame clones only and misses some. Among around 450,000 clones listed, about 85% were seen once. V and J are TRBV6-4 and TRBJ2-1, with a possible D match to TRBD2 (7 bases). Sequenced sample: PBMCs or T cells enriched from blood (not recorded which). The origin of this receptor is a woman aged 18-29 years with acute COVID-19. The CDR3 DNA sequence: TGTGCCAGCAGTGACTCCGCGGGGGCCAAGTACAATGAGCAGTTCTTC. Its translation: CASSDSAGAKYNEQFF.